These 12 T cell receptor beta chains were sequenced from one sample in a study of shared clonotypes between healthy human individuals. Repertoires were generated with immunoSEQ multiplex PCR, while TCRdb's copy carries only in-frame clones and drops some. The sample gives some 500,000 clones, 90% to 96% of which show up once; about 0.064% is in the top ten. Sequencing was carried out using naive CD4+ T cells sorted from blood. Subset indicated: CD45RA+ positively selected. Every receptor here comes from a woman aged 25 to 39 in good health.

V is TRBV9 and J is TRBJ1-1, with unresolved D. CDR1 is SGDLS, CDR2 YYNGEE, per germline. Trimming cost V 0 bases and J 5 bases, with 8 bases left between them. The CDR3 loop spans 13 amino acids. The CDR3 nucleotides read TGTGCCAGCAGCGTAGAGCCGGGGACTGAAGCTTTCTTT. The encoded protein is CASSVEPGTEAFF.

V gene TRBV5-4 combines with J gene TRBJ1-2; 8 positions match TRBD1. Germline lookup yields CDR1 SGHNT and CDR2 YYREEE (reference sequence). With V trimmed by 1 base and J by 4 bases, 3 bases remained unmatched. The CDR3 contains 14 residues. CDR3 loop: CASSLQGAGYGYTF. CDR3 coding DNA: TGTGCCAGCAGCTTGCAGGGGGCGGGCTATGGCTACACCTTC.

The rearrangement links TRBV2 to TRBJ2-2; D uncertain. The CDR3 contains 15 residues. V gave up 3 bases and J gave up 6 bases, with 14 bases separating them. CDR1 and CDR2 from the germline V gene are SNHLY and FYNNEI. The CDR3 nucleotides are TGTGCCAGCAGTGAGGGCTTCCACAATGCCGGGGAGCTGTTTTTT. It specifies CASSEGFHNAGELFF.

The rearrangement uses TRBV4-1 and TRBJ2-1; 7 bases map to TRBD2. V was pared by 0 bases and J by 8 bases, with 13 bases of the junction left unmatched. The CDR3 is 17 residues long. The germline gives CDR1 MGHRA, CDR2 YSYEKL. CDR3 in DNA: TGCGCCAGCAGCCAAGAGAAATTCGGTGGGAGGGGCTATGAGCAGTTCTTC. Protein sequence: CASSQEKFGGRGYEQFF.

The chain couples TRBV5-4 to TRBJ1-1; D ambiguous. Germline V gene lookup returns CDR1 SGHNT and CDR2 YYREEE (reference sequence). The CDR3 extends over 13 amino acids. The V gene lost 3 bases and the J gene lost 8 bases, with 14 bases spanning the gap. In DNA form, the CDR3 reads TGTGCCAGCAGCTACCCTTTCATTGGAGAAGCTTTCTTT. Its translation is CASSYPFIGEAFF. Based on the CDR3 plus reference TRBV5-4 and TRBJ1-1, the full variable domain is ETGVTQSPTHLIKTRGQQVTLRCSSQSGHNTVSWYQQALGQGPQFIFQYYREEENGRGNFPPRFSGLQFPNYSSELNVNALELDDSALYLCASSYPFIGEAFFGQGTRLTVV.

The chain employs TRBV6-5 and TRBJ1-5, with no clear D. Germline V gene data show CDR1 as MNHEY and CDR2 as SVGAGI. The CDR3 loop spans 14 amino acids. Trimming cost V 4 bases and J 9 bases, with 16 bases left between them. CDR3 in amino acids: CASSSIGMEGPQHF. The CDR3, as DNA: TGTGCCAGCAGTTCAATAGGGATGGAGGGGCCCCAGCATTTT.

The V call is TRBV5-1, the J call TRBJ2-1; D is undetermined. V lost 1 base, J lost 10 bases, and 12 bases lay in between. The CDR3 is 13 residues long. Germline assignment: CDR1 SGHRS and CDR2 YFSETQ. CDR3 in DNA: TGCGCCAGCAGCTTGAAAAGTTATCCGGAGCAGTTCTTC. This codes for CASSLKSYPEQFF.

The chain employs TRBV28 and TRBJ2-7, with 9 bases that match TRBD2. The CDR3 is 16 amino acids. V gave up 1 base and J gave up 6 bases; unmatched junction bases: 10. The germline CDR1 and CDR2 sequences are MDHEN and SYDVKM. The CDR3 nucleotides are TGTGCCAGCAGTTTATCCGGCACTAGCGGGCAGTCCGAGCAGTACTTC. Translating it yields CASSLSGTSGQSEQYF. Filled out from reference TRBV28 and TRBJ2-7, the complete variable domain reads DVKVTQSSRYLVKRTGEKVFLECVQDMDHENMFWYRQDPGLGLRLIYFSYDVKMKEKGDIPEGYSVSREKKERFSLILESASTNQTSMYLCASSLSGTSGQSEQYFGPGTRLTVT.

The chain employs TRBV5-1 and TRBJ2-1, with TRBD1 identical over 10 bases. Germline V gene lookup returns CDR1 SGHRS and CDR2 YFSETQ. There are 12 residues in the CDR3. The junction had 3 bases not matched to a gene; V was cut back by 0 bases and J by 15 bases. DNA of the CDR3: TGCGCCAGCAGCTTGGACCGGGACAGGGGGTTCTTC. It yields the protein CASSLDRDRGFF.

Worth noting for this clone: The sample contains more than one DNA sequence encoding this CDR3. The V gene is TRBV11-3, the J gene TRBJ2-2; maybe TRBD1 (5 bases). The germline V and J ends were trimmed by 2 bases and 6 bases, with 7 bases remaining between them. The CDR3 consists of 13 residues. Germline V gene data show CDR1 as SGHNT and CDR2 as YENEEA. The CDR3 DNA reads TGTGCCAGCAGCTTACAGGGCGCCGGGGAGCTGTTTTTT. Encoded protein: CASSLQGAGELFF. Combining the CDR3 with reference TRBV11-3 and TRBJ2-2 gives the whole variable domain EAGVVQSPRYKIIEKKQPVAFWCNPISGHNTLYWYLQNLGQGPELLIRYENEEAVDDSQLPKDRFSAERLKGVDSTLKIQPAELGDSAVYLCASSLQGAGELFFGEGSRLTVL.

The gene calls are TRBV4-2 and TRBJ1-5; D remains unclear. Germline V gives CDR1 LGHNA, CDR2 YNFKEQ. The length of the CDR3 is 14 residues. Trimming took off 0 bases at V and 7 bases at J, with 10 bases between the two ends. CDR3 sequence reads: CASSQDWIAQPQHF. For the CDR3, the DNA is TGTGCCAGCAGCCAAGATTGGATCGCCCAGCCCCAGCATTTT.

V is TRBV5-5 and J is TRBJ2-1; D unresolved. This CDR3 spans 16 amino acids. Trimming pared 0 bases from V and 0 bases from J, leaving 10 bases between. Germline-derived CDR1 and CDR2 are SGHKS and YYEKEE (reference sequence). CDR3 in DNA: TGTGCCAGCAGCTTGGAACTCTACAGCTCCTACAATGAGCAGTTCTTC. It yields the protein CASSLELYSSYNEQFF.